The following is a T cell receptor (beta chain) sequence with its context. Measured with immunoSEQ multiplex PCR; TCRdb has only the in-frame clones, and not every one. The sample includes about 100,000 clones, around 93% of them seen just once. The CDR3 spans 14 residues. The germline gives CDR1 SGHNT, CDR2 YYREEE (reference sequence). After removal of 2 bases from V and 8 bases from J, the junction contained 6 bases not matched to a gene. This sample stems from a study of OX40 agonist ivuxolimab in advanced cancers. The source of this sequence is an adult with an advanced solid tumor such as melanoma, head and neck, liver or kidney cancer. Sequenced here: CD4+ or CD8+ T cells sorted from blood, sampled in a trial of the OX40 agonist ivuxolimab. The J gene is TRBJ2-2, the V gene TRBV5-4, with TRBD2 matching 7 bases. Written as DNA, the CDR3 is TGTGCCAGCAGCTTAGCGGGAATCAAGGGGGAGCTGTTTTTT. Protein: CASSLAGIKGELFF.